The present T cell receptor beta chain was sequenced within a study of cytomegalovirus exposure and HLA in healthy donors. About this clone: An end of the junction differs from the germline gene, which may be a read error.

Germline CDR1 is SSHAT and CDR2 is FNYEAQ (reference sequence). The CDR3 covers 17 residues. 13 Jbeta primers and 60 Vbeta primers were used for the PCR. TCRdb's copy holds only in-frame clones and misses some; the assay was immunoSEQ multiplex PCR. The table lists about 96,000 clones, around 79% of them singletons. Sequencing was performed on PBMCs. The TCR sequence derives from a female donor in good health and CMV-seropositive. This rearrangement joins TRBV7-7 to TRBJ2-3; 11 bases match TRBD2. CDR3 DNA sequence: TGTGCTAGCAGCTTAAGAGGACTAGCGGGCTCCGGGATGAAGCAGTATTTT. Its translation: CASSLRGLAGSGMKQYF. Full variable domain (missing parts from reference TRBV7-7 and TRBJ2-3): GAGVSQSPRYKVTKRGQDVTLRCDPISSHATLYWYQQALGQGPEFLTYFNYEAQPDKSGLPSDRFSAERPEGSISTLTIQRTEQRDSAMYRCASSLRGLAGSGMKQYFGPGTRLTVL.